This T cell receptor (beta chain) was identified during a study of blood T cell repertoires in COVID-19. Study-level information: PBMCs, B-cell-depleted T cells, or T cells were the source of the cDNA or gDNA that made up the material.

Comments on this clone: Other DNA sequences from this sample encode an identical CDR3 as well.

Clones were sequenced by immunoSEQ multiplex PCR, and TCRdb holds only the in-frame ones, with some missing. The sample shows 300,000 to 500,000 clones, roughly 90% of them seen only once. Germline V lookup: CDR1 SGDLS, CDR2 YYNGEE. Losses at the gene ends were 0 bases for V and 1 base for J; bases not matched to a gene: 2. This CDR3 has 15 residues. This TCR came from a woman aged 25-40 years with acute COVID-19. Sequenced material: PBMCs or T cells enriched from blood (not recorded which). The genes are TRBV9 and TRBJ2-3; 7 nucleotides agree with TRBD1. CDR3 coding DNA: TGTGCCAGCAGCGTAGTAGGACAGGGCACAGATACGCAGTATTTT. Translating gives CASSVVGQGTDTQYF.